Each of the 23 T cell receptor beta chains below was sequenced from the same sample in a study of OX40 agonist ivuxolimab in advanced cancers. Assay used: immunoSEQ multiplex PCR; TCRdb lists only in-frame clones, some missing. The sample includes more than 70,000 clones, approximately 91% of them seen just once. This specimen consisted of CD4+ or CD8+ T cells sorted from blood, obtained in a trial of the OX40 agonist ivuxolimab. These receptors were obtained from an adult with an advanced solid tumor such as melanoma, head and neck, liver or kidney cancer.

The chain joins TRBV11-2 to TRBJ2-3; no clear D gene. V lost 2 bases, J lost 2 bases, and 8 bases lay in between. Germline CDR1 is SGHAT and CDR2 is FQNNGV. CDR3 length: 14 amino acids. This chain's CDR3 is CASSLSRYTDTQYF. In DNA form, the CDR3 reads TGTGCCAGCAGCTTATCCAGGTACACAGATACGCAGTATTTT. Filled out from reference TRBV11-2 and TRBJ2-3, the complete variable domain reads EAGVAQSPRYKIIEKRQSVAFWCNPISGHATLYWYQQILGQGPKLLIQFQNNGVVDDSQLPKDRFSAERLKGVDSTLKIQPAKLEDSAVYLCASSLSRYTDTQYFGPGTRLTVL.

This rearrangement joins TRBV28 to TRBJ2-3, with D hard to call. The germline CDR1 and CDR2 sequences are MDHEN and SYDVKM. The CDR3 has 12 amino acids. Trimming removed 8 bases at V and 6 bases at J, with 12 bases between. The CDR3: CASSARLDTQYF. DNA of the CDR3: TGTGCCAGCTCCGCCCGCCTGGATACGCAGTATTTT.

CDR3 residues: CATSRGVTSGGSTDTQYF. CDR3 coding DNA: TGTGCCACCAGCAGAGGTGTGACTAGCGGGGGCAGCACAGATACGCAGTATTTT. J is TRBJ2-3 and V is TRBV15, with 12 positions matching TRBD2. Germline V gives CDR1 LNHNV, CDR2 YYDKDF (reference sequence). There are 18 residues in the CDR3. The V segment lost 1 base and the J segment 0 bases; nucleotides outside the gene matches: 5.

This rearrangement joins TRBV19 to TRBJ2-2, with D possibly being TRBD1 (5 bases). Germline CDR1 LNHDA, CDR2 SQIVND (reference sequence). The CDR3 is made up of 15 amino acids. The V and J ends lost 3 bases and 0 bases respectively, with 8 bases between them. CDR3 amino acids: CASSMETANTGELFF. CDR3 DNA: TGTGCCAGTAGTATGGAGACAGCGAACACCGGGGAGCTGTTTTTT.

The rearrangement links TRBV27 to TRBJ2-1; 7 nucleotides match TRBD2. J was trimmed by 4 bases and V by 7 bases; bases with no gene match: 10. This CDR3 has 15 amino acids. Germline loops: CDR1 MNHEY, CDR2 SMNVEV (reference sequence). In nucleotides, the CDR3 is TGTGCCAGCATACTCCGGCGGGAGTCATACAATGAGCAGTTCTTC. Protein product: CASILRRESYNEQFF.

The chain joins TRBV7-9 to TRBJ2-7; the match to TRBD1 covers 8 bases. The CDR3 contains 14 residues. V was pared by 8 bases and J by 1 base, with 7 bases of the junction left unmatched. The germline CDR1 and CDR2 sequences are SEHNR and FQNEAQ (reference sequence). This CDR3 reads CASAGTGYSYEQYF. The CDR3 nucleotides read TGTGCCAGCGCCGGGACAGGATATTCCTACGAGCAGTACTTC.

V gene TRBV25-1 combines with J gene TRBJ2-7; D is ambiguous. The CDR3 totals 14 residues. The V end lost 1 base, the J end lost 3 bases, and 10 bases lay between the germline ends. Germline-derived CDR1 and CDR2 are MGHDK and SYGVNS. CDR3 amino acids: CASSESPGRYEQYF. CDR3 bases: TGTGCCAGCAGTGAATCCCCCGGCCGCTACGAGCAGTACTTC.

This clone occurred once. J is TRBJ2-5 and V is TRBV15; 7 bases map to TRBD1. The CDR3 totals 15 residues. Trimming took 2 bases from V and 5 from J; bases not matched to a gene: 8. In germline, CDR1 is LNHNV, CDR2 YYDKDF (reference sequence). This CDR3 is CATSRTPTGPETQYF. CDR3 coding DNA: TGTGCCACCAGCAGAACCCCGACAGGGCCGGAGACCCAGTACTTC.

A single count supports this clone. The rearrangement joins TRBV5-1 to TRBJ2-5, with TRBD1 matching 8 bases. The ends lost 2 bases at V and 4 bases at J; junction bases unmatched: 4. The CDR3 covers 14 residues. Germline CDR1 reads SGHRS; CDR2 reads YFSETQ. The CDR3 DNA sequence: TGCGCCAGCAGCTTTGGACAGGGTCGAGAGACCCAGTACTTC. Its translation is CASSFGQGRETQYF. Filled out from reference TRBV5-1 and TRBJ2-5, the complete variable domain reads KAGVTQTPRYLIKTRGQQVTLSCSPISGHRSVSWYQQTPGQGLQFLFEYFSETQRNKGNFPGRFSGRQFSNSRSEMNVSTLELGDSALYLCASSFGQGRETQYFGPGTRLLVL.

The chain uses TRBV4-2 and TRBJ2-1; no firm D call. Trimming left V 1 base short and J 5 bases short, with 12 bases between. The CDR3 runs 15 residues. CDR1 and CDR2 from the germline V gene are LGHNA and YNFKEQ. CDR3 in amino acids: CASSQVPGGNNEQFF. In nucleotides, the CDR3 is TGTGCCAGCAGCCAAGTCCCAGGTGGAAACAATGAGCAGTTCTTC.

This clone turned up a few times. The chain couples TRBV9 to TRBJ2-2; a possible D gene is TRBD1 (6 bases). CDR3 size: 14 residues. Trimming cost V 2 bases and J 4 bases, with 9 bases left between them. The germline V gene has CDR1 SGDLS and CDR2 YYNGEE. The DNA for the CDR3 is TGTGCCAGCAGCGTCGGACAGAGCACCGGGGAGCTGTTTTTT. This sequence encodes CASSVGQSTGELFF.

J is TRBJ2-1 and V is TRBV7-8; D is uncertain. Trimming left V 5 bases short and J 7 bases short, with 9 bases between. CDR1 SGHVS and CDR2 FQNEAQ come from the germline V gene. The CDR3 length is 12 residues. CDR3: CASSRKGNEQFF. CDR3 nucleotide sequence: TGTGCCAGCAGCCGGAAAGGGAATGAGCAGTTCTTC.

The genes are TRBV5-4 and TRBJ2-1; 7 bases are shared with TRBD2. Germline V gene lookup returns CDR1 SGHNT and CDR2 YYREEE (reference sequence). The ends lost 2 bases at V and 6 bases at J; junction bases unmatched: 2. The CDR3 spans 13 residues. Here the CDR3 DNA reads TGTGCCAGCAGCTTTGGGACTACCAATGAGCAGTTCTTC. Translated: CASSFGTTNEQFF.

This chain links TRBV28 with TRBJ1-2; perhaps TRBD1 as D (6 bases). The germline gives CDR1 MDHEN, CDR2 SYDVKM. Deletions cut 10 bases from V and 0 bases from J, with 12 bases between. This CDR3 is 13 amino acids long. CDR3 residues: CATLTGTNYGYTF. The DNA of the CDR3 is TGTGCCACCTTGACAGGTACTAACTATGGCTACACCTTC.

The rearrangement joins TRBV27 to TRBJ2-2; the match to TRBD2 covers 13 bases. CDR3 length: 15 amino acids. V was clipped by 6 bases and J by 6 bases; unmatched bases: 4. The germline V gene has CDR1 MNHEY and CDR2 SMNVEV (reference sequence). CDR3 nucleotide sequence: TGTGCCAGCAGGCGGGGACTAGCGGGATCCGGGGAGCTGTTTTTT. It translates to CASRRGLAGSGELFF.

For the CDR3, the DNA is TGTGCCAGCTCACCCCAGTCGGACGACACTGAAGCTTTCTTT. It yields the protein CASSPQSDDTEAFF. This chain connects TRBV18 to TRBJ1-1; D gene uncertain. The germline gives CDR1 KGHSH, CDR2 LQKENI. The CDR3 covers 14 residues. Trimming left V 3 bases short and J 3 bases short, with 11 bases between. The whole variable domain, filled in from reference TRBV18 and TRBJ1-1, reads NAGVMQNPRHLVRRRGQEARLRCSPMKGHSHVYWYRQLPEEGLKFMVYLQKENIIDESGMPKERFSAEFPKEGPSILRIQQVVRGDSAAYFCASSPQSDDTEAFFGQGTRLTVV.

The chain has TRBV7-6 and TRBJ2-7; a possible D gene is TRBD1 (6 bases). The CDR3 is 15 residues long. The V gene's germline CDR1 is SGHVS and CDR2 FNYEAQ. The V end lost 5 bases, the J end lost 2 bases, and 16 bases lay between the germline ends. This chain's CDR3 is CASSLRGGGTYEQYF. For the CDR3, the DNA is TGTGCCAGCAGCCTAAGGGGTGGGGGCACCTACGAGCAGTACTTC.

This chain joins TRBV19 and TRBJ1-4, with D possibly being TRBD1 (5 bases). V lost 8 bases and J lost 3, with 10 bases in between. CDR1 and CDR2 from the germline V gene are LNHDA and SQIVND (reference sequence). The length of the CDR3 is 13 residues. In nucleotides, the CDR3 is TGTGCCAGTTCCGGCAGGGCTAATGAAAAACTGTTTTTT. Amino acids: CASSGRANEKLFF.

V usage is TRBV5-6 and J usage is TRBJ1-4; D remains ambiguous. The germline CDR1 and CDR2 sequences are SGHDT and YYEEEE. Trimming pared 4 bases from V and 2 bases from J, leaving 6 bases between. There are 13 residues in the CDR3. The chain's CDR3 is CASSAATNEKLFF. CDR3 in DNA: TGTGCCAGCAGCGCTGCGACTAATGAAAAACTGTTTTTT.

Here the CDR3 reads CASSSSGGLAGGNEQYF. In nucleotides, the CDR3 is TGCGCCAGCAGCTCGTCAGGCGGACTAGCGGGAGGTAATGAGCAGTACTTC. The chain uses TRBV5-1 and TRBJ2-7, with 14 bases lining up with TRBD2. The CDR3 spans 17 residues. V shed 3 bases, J shed 7 bases, and the junction held 12 bases outside the gene matches. CDR1 SGHRS and CDR2 YFSETQ come from the germline V gene. The complete variable domain, with remaining parts taken from reference TRBV5-1 and TRBJ2-7, reads KAGVTQTPRYLIKTRGQQVTLSCSPISGHRSVSWYQQTPGQGLQFLFEYFSETQRNKGNFPGRFSGRQFSNSRSEMNVSTLELGDSALYLCASSSSGGLAGGNEQYFGPGTRLTVT.

V usage is TRBV28 and J usage is TRBJ2-7, with TRBD1 matching 8 bases. In germline, CDR1 is MDHEN, CDR2 SYDVKM. This CDR3 has 14 amino acids. The J segment lost 9 bases and the V segment lost 3 bases, leaving 10 bases of the junction unmatched. The CDR3 DNA reads TGTGCCAGCAGTTTGACAGGGGCCATAGAGGGGCAGTACTTC. Translated: CASSLTGAIEGQYF.

The V gene is TRBV10-1, the J gene TRBJ2-7; D call uncertain. The CDR3 extends over 18 amino acids. From germline, CDR1 is WNHNN and CDR2 SYGVQD (reference sequence). Trimming removed 2 bases at V and 1 base at J, with 21 bases between. The CDR3 loop reads CASSETGRTPTDSYEQYF. The DNA of the CDR3 is TGCGCCAGCAGTGAGACTGGACGTACCCCGACGGATTCCTACGAGCAGTACTTC.

The V gene is TRBV4-1, the J gene TRBJ2-7; the match to TRBD2 covers 9 bases. This CDR3 region has 15 residues. V was pared by 1 base and J by 7 bases, with 8 bases of the junction left unmatched. Germline V lookup: CDR1 MGHRA, CDR2 YSYEKL. The DNA of the CDR3 is TGCGCCAGCAGCCAAGTTATTAGCGGGAGTGGTGAGCAGTACTTC. Translation: CASSQVISGSGEQYF.